A selection of T cell receptor beta chains follows, all from one sample in a study of tumor-infiltrating lymphocytes in primary liver carcinoma. In TCRdb, the multiplex PCR reads were re-called with MiXCR into one record per CDR3 protein. The data show 40,000 or so distinct CDR3 sequences, more than 70% seen once. What was sequenced was tumor-adjacent normal liver tissue. These receptor sequences come from a man aged 35 to 55 with primary liver carcinoma and hepatitis B virus infection. CDR3s include the opening cysteine and the closing phenylalanine or tryptophan. D genes are given only for firm matches. Part of the rows lack a size; the others show once, few, many or a class for expanded clones.

clone_size | d_call | j_call | v_call | cdr3_aa | cdr3_nt
medium-sized | TRBD1 | TRBJ2-1 | TRBV30 | CAWSAGTGGLDEQFF | TGTGCCTGGAGCGCAGGGACAGGCGGACTGGATGAGCAGTTCTTC
many | TRBD2 | TRBJ2-3 | TRBV20-1 | CSARPSGRADTQYF | TGCAGTGCTAGACCCAGCGGGAGGGCAGATACGCAGTATTTT
many | - | TRBJ2-2 | TRBV7-3 | CASSSYSGELFF | TGTGCCAGCAGCTCCTATAGCGGGGAGCTGTTTTTT
- | TRBD1 | TRBJ1-5 | TRBV19 | CASGVGTVSNQPQHF | TGTGCCAGTGGCGTGGGGACAGTTAGCAATCAGCCCCAGCATTTT
- | - | TRBJ2-3 | TRBV4-3 | CTSSLGGSSTDTQYF | TGCACCAGCAGCCTTGGAGGTAGCTCCACAGATACGCAGTATTTT
- | - | TRBJ1-1 | TRBV29-1 | CNPIGHLNTEASF | TGCAACCCGATTGGACATCTCAACACTGAAGCTTCCTTT
many | - | TRBJ1-5 | TRBV28 | CASTAPRGPQHF | TGTGCCAGCACAGCTCCCAGGGGGCCCCAGCATTTT
- | - | TRBJ2-3 | TRBV14 | CASSLRYTDTQYF | TGTGCCAGCAGCTTAAGATACACAGATACGCAGTATTTT
- | - | TRBJ1-1 | TRBV10-2 | CASSEVEDTVAFF | TGTGCCAGCAGTGAAGTAGAGGACACTGTAGCTTTCTTT
- | TRBD2 | TRBJ2-1 | TRBV5-8 | CVSSSGLAGLYNEQFF | TGTGTCAGCAGCTCGGGACTAGCGGGATTATATAATGAGCAGTTCTTC
- | - | TRBJ2-1 | TRBV6-2/TRBV6-3 | CASSYWGAGRENEQFF | TGTGCCAGCAGCTACTGGGGGGCAGGGCGAGAAAATGAGCAGTTCTTC